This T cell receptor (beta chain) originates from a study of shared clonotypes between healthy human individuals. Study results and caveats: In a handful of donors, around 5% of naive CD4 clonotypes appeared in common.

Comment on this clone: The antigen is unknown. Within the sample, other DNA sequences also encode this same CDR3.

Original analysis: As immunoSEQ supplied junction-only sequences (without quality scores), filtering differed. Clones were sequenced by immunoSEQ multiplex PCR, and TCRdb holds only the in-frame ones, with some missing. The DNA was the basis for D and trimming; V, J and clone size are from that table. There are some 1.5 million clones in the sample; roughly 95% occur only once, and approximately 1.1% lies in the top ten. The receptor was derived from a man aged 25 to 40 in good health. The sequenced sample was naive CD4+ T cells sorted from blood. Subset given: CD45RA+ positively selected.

The CDR3 nucleotides read TGTGCCAGCAGCTTAGTGCGTTACGAGCAGTACTTC. Amino acids: CASSLVRYEQYF. The V and J genes are TRBV7-2 and TRBJ2-7; D unclear. Germline assignment: CDR1 SGHTA and CDR2 FQGNSA. This CDR3 has 12 residues. V dropped 1 base and J dropped 4 bases, with 5 bases sitting between them.